This TCR beta chain was sequenced in a study of blood T cell repertoires in COVID-19 (dated by TCRdb to 2018 to 2020). A note on the overall study: The collaborator samples originated in the United States, Italy and Spain and spanned the acute and convalescent phases of COVID-19. Deeply sampled blood TCRbeta repertoires from subjects exposed to, actively infected with, or recovered from COVID-19 were included in the dataset. The sample metadata nearly always contained a de-identified subject ID, COVID-19 status, age in years and sex. A freely available public database, intended as a resource for researchers studying the immune response to SARS-CoV-2, is where the repertoires were released. Samples came from the ongoing ImmuneRACE study (first 160 participants) plus 1,254 subjects from 6 global collaborators. The material from the prospective study consisted of cDNA or gDNA derived from T cells, B-cell-depleted T cells, or PBMCs. Where HLA class I and class II types were available, the types were taken from metadata supplied by the sample provider, not from assay-based typing. The full study reports these points: The amount of clinical and demographic metadata varied by source and participant and was provided uncurated.

As to this clone: Its antigen target is currently unknown. No base quality values were provided; no much bigger clone lies one nucleotide off.

In Seattle, one collaborating source enrolled patients while the infection was active and tracked those patients longitudinally over the course of disease. Collaborating institutions collected whole blood in K2EDTA tubes following their own protocols. Collaborator samples were shipped for TCRbeta analysis as frozen whole blood, isolated PBMCs, or DNA extracted from either sample type. The immunoSEQ Assay, a bias-controlled multiplex PCR, was used to amplify TCRbeta CDR3 regions from genomic DNA. As for how the authors treated the data: Nucleated cell counts per sample were estimated from amplification of reference gene primers within the assay. To quantify the absolute abundance of each unique TCRbeta CDR3 rearrangement, sequence reads were collapsed and filtered. For each sample, productive Simpson clonality was calculated as the square root of Simpson's diversity index over productive rearrangements. The source is immuneACCESS, and TCRdb retained only in-frame sequences with V and J called. Part of the clones is not carried over; for the studies checked, unresolved V genes explain less than half of this, and the remainder is unexplained. The DNA was the basis for D and trimming; V, J and clone size are from that table. This sample lists about 240,000 clones; 75% to 85% were detected once. The ten largest make up around 7.2% of the sample.

The germline ends are 11 bases apart after V is trimmed by 4 bases and J by 2 bases. The CDR3, cysteine through phenylalanine, is 14 amino acids long. Only the CDR3 portion is preserved as DNA: 42 bases, with reading frame beginning at the first base. Reading the germline V gene gives CDR1 LGHNA and CDR2 YSLEER. Sequencing was done on a sample of peripheral blood. The sequence was collected from a woman of 80 years or more with COVID-19, enrolled during active disease. The receptor chain draws on TRBV4-3 and TRBJ2-5; a weak D assignment points to TRBD1 (6 bases agree). The DNA sequence is as follows: TGCGCCAGCAGCCCCTCAGGACAGCAAGAGACCCAGTACTTC. Translated, this is CASSPSGQQETQYF.